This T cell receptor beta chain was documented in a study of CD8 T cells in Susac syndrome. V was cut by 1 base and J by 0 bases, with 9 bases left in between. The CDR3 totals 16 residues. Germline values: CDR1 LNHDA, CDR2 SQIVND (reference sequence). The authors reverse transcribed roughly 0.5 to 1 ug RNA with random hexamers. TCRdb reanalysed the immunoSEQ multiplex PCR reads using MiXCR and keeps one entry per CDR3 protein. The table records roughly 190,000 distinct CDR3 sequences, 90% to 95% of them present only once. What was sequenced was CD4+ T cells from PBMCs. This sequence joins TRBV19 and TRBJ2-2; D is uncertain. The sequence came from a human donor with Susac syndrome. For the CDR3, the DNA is TGTGCCAGTAGTATAGGTCACTCGGCGAACACCGGGGAGCTGTTTTTT. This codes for CASSIGHSANTGELFF.